This T cell receptor beta chain was sequenced during a study of T cell responses to AZD1222 COVID-19 vaccine. Generated by immunoSEQ multiplex PCR, the TCRdb table keeps only in-frame clones and is missing some. The top ten hold approximately 4.7% of the sample, which has 110,000 or so clones, 87% seen once. Germline V lookup: CDR1 SGHNT, CDR2 YYREEE (reference sequence). The CDR3 is made up of 18 amino acids. V was trimmed by 6 bases and J by 4 bases, leaving 23 bases between them. The V gene is TRBV5-4, the J gene TRBJ1-6, with D maybe TRBD1 (6 bases). This sample comprised peripheral blood, obtained on day 0 of AZD1222 vaccination. The clonotype was recovered from an adult in good health. CDR3 sequence (DNA): TGTGCCAGCAATCTATACAGGGTTGCCAACCCATATAATTCACCCCTCCACTTT. This encodes CASNLYRVANPYNSPLHF.